Each of the 13 T cell receptor beta chains below was sequenced from the same sample in a study of vaccination effects on CD4 cells after COVID-19. ViraFEST assay sequencing came after antigen-specific CD4+ T cells were expanded with viral peptide pools. Subsequent to a culture period of about nine days, CD4+ T cells were isolated. Vaccinated recipients, who were negative for nucleocapsid antibodies, had no history of SARS-CoV-2 infection. Antigen specificity for these receptors is unknown. Clones were read by immunoSEQ multiplex PCR, and TCRdb kept only the in-frame ones, dropping some. The sample lists about 68,000 clones, 80% occurring once. The specimen comprised CD4+ T cells from PBMCs cultured with SARS-CoV-2 spike peptides, sampled before COVID-19 vaccination. The receptors here all came from a human donor who received a COVID-19 vaccine.

The genes are TRBV2 and TRBJ1-1; D uncertain. Per germline, CDR1 SNHLY and CDR2 FYNNEI. The CDR3 loop spans 18 amino acids. The V and J ends lost 2 bases and 0 bases respectively, with 19 bases between them. Here the CDR3 DNA reads TGTGCCAGCAGTGAATGGAACAACGCTCTACGCATGAACACTGAAGCTTTCTTT. Encoded protein: CASSEWNNALRMNTEAFF.

The J gene is TRBJ2-5, the V gene TRBV24-1; TRBD1 aligns across 7 bases. The CDR3 has 16 amino acids. Germline CDR1 reads KGHDR; CDR2 reads SFDVKD. J was trimmed by 3 bases and V by 10 bases; bases with no gene match: 16. DNA for the CDR3: TGTGCCACTGAGGCCGAACAGGGGAAAGGTAAAGAGACCCAGTACTTC. It codes for CATEAEQGKGKETQYF.

The V call is TRBV2, the J call TRBJ2-2; D is ambiguous. This CDR3 is built from 14 residues. The V and J ends lost 7 bases and 6 bases respectively, with 15 bases between them. Germline lookup yields CDR1 SNHLY and CDR2 FYNNEI. In DNA form, the CDR3 reads TGTGCCAGCATTAGAGCCACCGGCCCCGGGGAGCTGTTTTTT. This encodes CASIRATGPGELFF.

This chain connects TRBV4-1 to TRBJ2-1, with D possibly TRBD1 on 7 matching bases. The germline V and J ends were trimmed by 2 bases and 4 bases, with 18 bases remaining between them. Germline CDR1 MGHRA, CDR2 YSYEKL. CDR3 length equals 17 residues. The chain's CDR3 is CASSQNYRGGPYNEQFF. In nucleotides, the CDR3 is TGCGCCAGCAGCCAAAATTACAGGGGAGGCCCATACAATGAGCAGTTCTTC.

The chain recombines TRBV24-1 with TRBJ1-1, with a weak D call TRBD1 (6 bases). With 5 bases removed from V and 1 base from J, the gap between germline ends came to 13 bases. The germline CDR1 and CDR2 sequences are KGHDR and SFDVKD. The CDR3 contains 15 residues. The CDR3 is CATSAQRTENTEAFF. The DNA of the CDR3 is TGTGCCACCAGTGCCCAACGGACAGAGAACACTGAAGCTTTCTTT.

The chain links TRBV5-6 to TRBJ2-5; no clear D gene. The germline V gene encodes CDR1 SGHDT and CDR2 YYEEEE. This CDR3 has 13 amino acids. The germline V and J ends were trimmed by 4 bases and 2 bases, with 9 bases remaining between them. The CDR3 sequence: CASSQVSQETQYF. In nucleotides, the CDR3 is TGTGCCAGCAGCCAGGTTAGTCAAGAGACCCAGTACTTC.

The V and J genes are TRBV19 and TRBJ1-2; D may be TRBD1 (6 bases). V was cut by 4 bases and J by 4 bases, with 16 bases left in between. The CDR3 has 15 residues. CDR1 LNHDA and CDR2 SQIVND come from the germline V gene (reference sequence). CDR3 amino acids: CASSKTHRDTYGYTF. In nucleotides, the CDR3 is TGTGCCAGTAGTAAAACCCACCGGGACACCTATGGCTACACCTTC.

The J gene is TRBJ1-4, the V gene TRBV9, with a tentative D call TRBD1 (6 bases). Germline lookup yields CDR1 SGDLS and CDR2 YYNGEE. The CDR3 loop spans 15 amino acids. Deletions cut 0 bases from V and 8 bases from J, with 14 bases between. CDR3 protein: CASSVVGGRGEKLFF. CDR3 nucleotides: TGTGCCAGCAGCGTAGTTGGGGGGCGCGGGGAAAAACTGTTTTTT.

The gene calls are TRBV5-1 and TRBJ2-3; 9 bases map to TRBD1. With 6 bases clipped from V and 6 bases from J, the junction kept 5 bases outside the gene matches. The CDR3 is 13 residues long. The germline V gene has CDR1 SGHRS and CDR2 YFSETQ. CDR3 nucleotides: TGCGCCAGCACCCTAGGACAGGGGGATACGCAGTATTTT. The encoded protein is CASTLGQGDTQYF.

V usage is TRBV18 and J usage is TRBJ2-4; D is unclear. CDR3 length equals 17 residues. The V gene's germline CDR1 is KGHSH and CDR2 LQKENI. V dropped 3 bases and J dropped 1 base, with 16 bases sitting between them. The CDR3 here is CASSPLSGAGAKNIQYF. The DNA of the CDR3 is TGTGCCAGCTCACCGCTTTCGGGTGCTGGGGCCAAAAACATTCAGTACTTC. Supplemented by reference TRBV18 and TRBJ2-4, the full variable domain reads NAGVMQNPRHLVRRRGQEARLRCSPMKGHSHVYWYRQLPEEGLKFMVYLQKENIIDESGMPKERFSAEFPKEGPSILRIQQVVRGDSAAYFCASSPLSGAGAKNIQYFGAGTRLSVL.

The rearrangement links TRBV25-1 to TRBJ2-5; no clear D. Germline loops: CDR1 MGHDK, CDR2 SYGVNS. Trimming took 10 bases from V and 1 from J, leaving 10 bases between them. The CDR3 extends over 12 amino acids. CDR3 DNA sequence: TGTGCCACCCGACACTTCCAAGAGACCCAGTACTTC. Its translation: CATRHFQETQYF.

The chain combines TRBV5-6 with TRBJ1-1; D is perhaps TRBD1 (5 bases). Trimming took off 0 bases at V and 5 bases at J, with 11 bases between the two ends. The CDR3 has 14 residues. Germline-derived CDR1 and CDR2 are SGHDT and YYEEEE. CDR3 nucleotide sequence: TGTGCCAGCAGCTTGGGCAGGGCGGGGACTGAAGCTTTCTTT. It yields the protein CASSLGRAGTEAFF. The whole variable domain, remainder taken from reference TRBV5-6 and TRBJ1-1, is DAGVTQSPTHLIKTRGQQVTLRCSPKSGHDTVSWYQQALGQGPQFIFQYYEEEERQRGNFPDRFSGHQFPNYSSELNVNALLLGDSALYLCASSLGRAGTEAFFGQGTRLTVV.

This chain joins TRBV7-3 and TRBJ2-2; D may be TRBD2 (6 bases). This CDR3 region has 14 residues. Germline V gives CDR1 SGHTA, CDR2 FQGTGA. V was shortened by 5 bases and J by 2 bases, with 9 bases between the two germline ends. The CDR3 loop reads CASSRDSNTGELFF. CDR3 nucleotides: TGTGCCAGCAGCCGGGACTCCAACACCGGGGAGCTGTTTTTT.